The 4 T cell receptor beta chains listed next were all sequenced from one sample in a study of blood T cell repertoires in COVID-19. Assay: immunoSEQ multiplex PCR; the TCRdb copy retains only in-frame clones and omits some. The sample lists around 100,000 clones, 90% to 95% occurring once. The sample comprised peripheral blood. These receptors came from a man aged 45 to 65 with active COVID-19.

The chain carries TRBV5-1 and TRBJ2-2, with 15 bases that match TRBD2. The V gene's germline CDR1 is SGHRS and CDR2 YFSETQ. CDR3 length equals 18 residues. V shed 2 bases, J shed 2 bases, and the junction held 4 bases outside the gene matches. The CDR3 DNA follows: TGCGCCAGCAGCTTCGGGACTAGCGGGGGGCTTAACACCGGGGAGCTGTTTTTT. It translates to CASSFGTSGGLNTGELFF.

This clone was counted a few times. The chain employs TRBV2 and TRBJ2-3; 7 nucleotides match TRBD1. V dropped 4 bases and J dropped 7; count of bases not matched to a gene: 5. Germline-derived CDR1 and CDR2 are SNHLY and FYNNEI. The CDR3 length is 13 residues. Written as DNA, the CDR3 is TGTGCCAGCAGTGCAGGGGGTCAATATACGCAGTATTTT. Its protein is CASSAGGQYTQYF. The full variable domain, completed using reference TRBV2 and TRBJ2-3, is EPEVTQTPSHQVTQMGQEVILRCVPISNHLYFYWYRQILGQKVEFLVSFYNNEISEKSEIFDDQFSVERPDGSNFTLKIRSTKLEDSAMYFCASSAGGQYTQYFGPGTRLTVL.

This chain joins TRBV5-4 and TRBJ1-1; 7 bases are shared with TRBD1. V trimming: 3 bases; J trimming: 4 bases; junction bases outside the gene matches: 6. Per the germline V gene, CDR1 is SGHNT and CDR2 is YYREEE (reference sequence). The CDR3 length is 14 residues. The CDR3 nucleotides read TGTGCCAGCAGCTGGGGACAGAGGGGCACTGAAGCTTTCTTT. This encodes CASSWGQRGTEAFF.

V and J are TRBV5-4 and TRBJ1-6; 9 bases are a match to TRBD1. The CDR3 spans 17 residues. Trimming took 2 bases from V and 6 from J; bases not matched to a gene: 9. The V gene's germline CDR1 is SGHNT and CDR2 YYREEE (reference sequence). CDR3 sequence: CASSFGTGLRGNSPLHF. The CDR3 region has the DNA TGTGCCAGCAGCTTTGGGACAGGGCTTAGGGGTAATTCACCCCTCCACTTT.